The 3 T cell receptor beta chains in this list originate from one sample, sequenced in a study of blood T cell repertoires in COVID-19. Libraries were prepared by immunoSEQ multiplex PCR; TCRdb keeps only in-frame clonotypes and omits some of them. The sample yields some 180,000 clones, more than 85% seen once. The specimen was PBMCs or T cells enriched from blood (not recorded which). Receptors originate from a woman between 40 and 55 years old in a cohort exposed to, infected with or recovered from COVID-19 (not recorded which).

The chain carries TRBV9 and TRBJ2-1, with 7 nucleotides matching TRBD1. Germline CDR1 is SGDLS and CDR2 is YYNGEE. The CDR3 has 14 residues. J was trimmed by 3 bases and V by 3 bases; bases with no gene match: 3. CDR3 DNA sequence: TGTGCCAGCAGCGAGGGACAGAACTACAATGAGCAGTTCTTC. This translates into CASSEGQNYNEQFF.

V usage is TRBV27 and J usage is TRBJ2-1; 8 nucleotides align to TRBD2. CDR1 and CDR2 (germline): MNHEY, SMNVEV (reference sequence). V shed 5 bases, J shed 5 bases, and the junction held 5 bases outside the gene matches. The CDR3 spans 14 residues. In DNA, the CDR3 is TGTGCCAGCAGTCGAGCGGGGGTCGACAATGAGCAGTTCTTC. Amino acids: CASSRAGVDNEQFF.

The table lists this clone with a few counts. The CDR3 sequence: CASSSNTKREKLFF. Here the CDR3 DNA reads TGTGCCAGCAGCTCGAACACCAAGAGGGAAAAACTGTTTTTT. The chain has TRBV6-5 and TRBJ1-4, with D hard to call. The CDR3 covers 14 residues. Trimming left V 6 bases short and J 8 bases short, with 16 bases between. Germline V CDR1 and CDR2: MNHEY, SVGAGI.